This T cell receptor beta chain was obtained from a study of beta chain features in type 1 diabetes. This clone was recorded a few times. Its specificity is not known. V lost 4 bases, J lost 3 bases, and 10 bases lay in between. CDR1 is MNHNS and CDR2 is SASEGT in the germline V gene. The CDR3 has 13 amino acids. Sequenced material consisted of expressed TCRB transcripts (all of the isolated RNA was reverse transcribed). TCRdb's table, derived via immunoSEQ multiplex PCR, lists solely in-frame clones and lacks some. Among roughly 450,000 clones listed, approximately 15% were seen once. Overall study results and limits: Reduced insertions and increased deletions marked VDJ junctions in type 1 diabetes patients.

The chain combines TRBV6-1 with TRBJ2-7; D gene unclear. Sequences were obtained from naive CD4+ T cells from blood. The origin of this receptor is a man between 25 and 39 years old in good health. CDR3 amino acids: CASSAMDGYEQYV. Here the CDR3 DNA reads TGTGCCAGCAGTGCTATGGACGGCTACGAGCAGTACGTC.